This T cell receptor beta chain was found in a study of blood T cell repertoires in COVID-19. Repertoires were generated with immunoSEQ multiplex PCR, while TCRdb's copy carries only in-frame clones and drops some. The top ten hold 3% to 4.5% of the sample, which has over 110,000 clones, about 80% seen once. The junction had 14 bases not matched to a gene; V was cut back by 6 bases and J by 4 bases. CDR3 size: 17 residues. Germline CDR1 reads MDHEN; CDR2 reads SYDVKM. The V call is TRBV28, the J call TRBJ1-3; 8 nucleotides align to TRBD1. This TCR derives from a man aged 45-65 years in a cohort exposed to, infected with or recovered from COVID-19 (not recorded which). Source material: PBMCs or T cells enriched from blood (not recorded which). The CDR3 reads CASSHKIRTGSGNTIYF. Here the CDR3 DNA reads TGTGCCAGCAGCCACAAAATAAGGACAGGGTCAGGAAACACCATATATTTT.